The clone carrying this T cell receptor (beta chain) was recorded a few times. The antigen is unknown. TCRdb fed the 5' RACE reads into MiXCR, producing one record per CDR3 protein. Of about 530,000 distinct CDR3 sequences in the sample, nearly 15% were seen once. The CDR3 contains 14 residues. With V trimmed by 9 bases and J by 0 bases, 3 bases remained unmatched. Germline V gives CDR1 KGHDR, CDR2 SFDVKD. This sample was included in a study of identical twins. The study's findings and limits: Zero-insertion analyses might be partly confounded by invariant T cells like MAIT and iNKT.

This same sample was also taken into another study, of yellow fever vaccine responses in identical twins. That paper adds: Twin vaccine T cell responses reportedly seemed partly convergent, partly personalized.

The sequenced sample consisted of CD4+ T cells sorted from blood. This chain links TRBV24-1 with TRBJ2-2, with 7 bases identical to TRBD2. The clonotype originates from a woman under 30 in good health. The CDR3 loop is CATRGESNTGELFF. Written as DNA, the CDR3 is TGTGCCACCCGGGGGGAATCGAACACCGGGGAGCTGTTTTTT.